The 31 T cell receptor beta chains below were found in one sample sequenced in a study of OX40 agonist ivuxolimab in advanced cancers. Clones were sequenced by immunoSEQ multiplex PCR, and TCRdb holds only the in-frame ones, with some missing. The repertoire holds about 100,000 clones, with roughly 87% as singletons. Specimen: CD4+ or CD8+ T cells sorted from blood, collected in a trial of the OX40 agonist ivuxolimab. The receptors shown here come from an adult with an advanced solid tumor such as melanoma, head and neck, liver or kidney cancer.

This clone was seen just once. The rearrangement uses TRBV30 and TRBJ2-7, with a possible D match to TRBD2 (5 bases). The germline V and J ends were trimmed by 0 bases and 3 bases, with 15 bases remaining between them. CDR3 length: 15 amino acids. CDR1 is GTSNPN and CDR2 is SVGIG in the germline V gene (reference sequence). The CDR3 nucleotides read TGTGCCTGGAGTGTATTTCCTAGCCCCGACTACGAGCAGTACTTC. This sequence encodes CAWSVFPSPDYEQYF.

The genes are TRBV15 and TRBJ2-7, with 9 bases matching TRBD2. The CDR3 totals 15 residues. Losses at the gene ends were 4 bases for V and 6 bases for J; bases not matched to a gene: 10. Germline V gene lookup returns CDR1 LNHNV and CDR2 YYDKDF (reference sequence). The CDR3 sequence: CATSTASGTPFEQYF. DNA of the CDR3: TGTGCCACCAGCACTGCTAGCGGGACCCCATTCGAGCAGTACTTC.

The chain couples TRBV28 to TRBJ1-6; 8 bases align to TRBD1. The CDR3 length is 16 residues. In germline, CDR1 is MDHEN, CDR2 SYDVKM. With V trimmed by 2 bases and J by 2 bases, 2 bases remained unmatched. Here the CDR3 reads CASSLPGQAYNSPLHF. In DNA, the CDR3 is TGTGCCAGCAGTTTACCGGGACAGGCCTATAATTCACCCCTCCACTTT.

The genes are TRBV7-9 and TRBJ1-1, with D perhaps matching TRBD1 (5 bases). In germline, CDR1 is SEHNR, CDR2 FQNEAQ (reference sequence). This CDR3 is 16 amino acids long. Deletions cut 4 bases from V and 10 bases from J, with 25 bases between. The CDR3 coding sequence is TGTGCCAGCAGCTGGCATGTGAGGGGAGGGGAAATGAGAGCTTTCTTT. This translates into CASSWHVRGGEMRAFF.

The chain uses TRBV4-2 and TRBJ2-1, with D maybe TRBD2 (5 bases). The CDR3 spans 17 residues. The ends were cut back, 0 bases at V and 0 bases at J, with 12 bases in the middle. Germline lookup yields CDR1 LGHNA and CDR2 YNFKEQ. The CDR3 DNA reads TGTGCCAGCAGCCAAGATCCGAGCGGTTTCTCCTACAATGAGCAGTTCTTC. Protein: CASSQDPSGFSYNEQFF.

The chain uses TRBV6-5 and TRBJ1-2, with no clear D. CDR1 is MNHEY and CDR2 is SVGAGI in the germline V gene. Trimming cost V 6 bases and J 0 bases, with 5 bases left between them. The length of the CDR3 is 12 residues. The CDR3 DNA reads as TGTGCCAGCAGCTCCCCTAACTATGGCTACACCTTC. It is translated as CASSSPNYGYTF.

J is TRBJ2-7 and V is TRBV28, with D perhaps given as TRBD1 or TRBD2 (6 bases each). Germline CDR1 MDHEN, CDR2 SYDVKM. V was pared by 7 bases and J by 12 bases, with 22 bases between. CDR3 length: 13 residues. This CDR3 reads CASKSHPEGDLYF. In nucleotides, the CDR3 is TGTGCCAGCAAATCGCATCCGGAGGGGGATCTGTACTTC.

The V call is TRBV6-5, the J call TRBJ2-1; unclear D gene. Germline lookup yields CDR1 MNHEY and CDR2 SVGAGI. Deletions cut 6 bases from V and 6 bases from J, with 12 bases between. The CDR3 loop spans 13 amino acids. CDR3 amino acids: CASSATRLNEQFF. The CDR3 nucleotides read TGTGCCAGCAGCGCAACCCGACTCAATGAGCAGTTCTTC.

The chain recombines TRBV29-1 with TRBJ2-3; TRBD2 aligns across 10 bases. There are 14 residues in the CDR3. V gave up 2 bases and J gave up 4 bases; unmatched junction bases: 3. Germline-derived CDR1 and CDR2 are SQVTM and ANQGSEA. CDR3 in DNA: TGCAGCGTTGAATCTAGCGGGAGTTCAGATACGCAGTATTTT. This gives the protein CSVESSGSSDTQYF.

The genes are TRBV5-4 and TRBJ1-2; D is unresolved. CDR3 size: 13 residues. The germline gives CDR1 SGHNT, CDR2 YYREEE (reference sequence). V lost 3 bases, J lost 5 bases, and 11 bases lay in between. The CDR3 DNA sequence: TGTGCCAGCAGCTCCGGCAGGTCTTATGGCTACACCTTC. Its translation: CASSSGRSYGYTF.

The chain combines TRBV11-2 with TRBJ2-2; 8 bases are a match to TRBD1. With 5 bases clipped from V and 1 base from J, the junction kept 15 bases outside the gene matches. Germline V CDR1 and CDR2: SGHAT, FQNNGV. This CDR3 spans 19 amino acids. The CDR3 sequence is CASSPAPIRTGRNTGELFF. For the CDR3, the DNA is TGTGCCAGCAGCCCAGCACCAATCAGGACAGGGAGGAACACCGGGGAGCTGTTTTTT.

This chain connects TRBV6-1 to TRBJ1-2, with 9 bases matching TRBD1. Germline V gene sequence: CDR1 MNHNS, CDR2 SASEGT. The CDR3 has 15 residues. The V segment lost 7 bases and the J segment 5 bases; nucleotides outside the gene matches: 11. CDR3: CASIPPPGTGYGYTF. Here the CDR3 DNA reads TGTGCCAGCATCCCACCCCCCGGGACAGGGTATGGCTACACCTTC.

This chain connects TRBV11-3 to TRBJ2-5, with 7 positions matching TRBD2. Per germline, CDR1 SGHNT and CDR2 YENEEA. The junction had 11 bases not matched to a gene; V was cut back by 5 bases and J by 5 bases. The CDR3 has 15 amino acids. The CDR3 region has the DNA TGTGCCAGCAGCCTTCTGGGGGGGATTGGGGAGACCCAGTACTTC. Translating gives CASSLLGGIGETQYF.

This clone was recorded once. This sequence joins TRBV9 and TRBJ2-5, with 11 bases aligning to TRBD2. The CDR3 has 19 amino acids. Per germline, CDR1 SGDLS and CDR2 YYNGEE. The trim removed 4 bases at V and 5 bases at J, leaving 19 bases unmatched. The CDR3 sequence: CASSPEVIAGGPWEETQYF. CDR3 sequence (DNA): TGTGCCAGCAGCCCCGAGGTAATAGCGGGAGGGCCATGGGAGGAGACCCAGTACTTC.

The chain links TRBV9 to TRBJ2-3; 9 bases agree with TRBD2. Trimming removed 0 bases from V and 3 bases from J; junction bases left unmatched: 5. The CDR3 spans 16 residues. The germline V gene has CDR1 SGDLS and CDR2 YYNGEE. CDR3 in DNA: TGTGCCAGCAGCGTAGGAGTAGCGGGAGCGACAGATACGCAGTATTTT. Translation: CASSVGVAGATDTQYF.

This chain links TRBV5-1 with TRBJ2-7, with D possibly TRBD2 on 5 matching bases. Germline CDR1 and CDR2: SGHRS and YFSETQ. The CDR3 is 16 residues long. V was clipped by 0 bases and J by 1 base, with 14 bases between them. DNA of the CDR3: TGCGCCAGCAGCTTGGACCCCGGGATGGGTTCCTACGAGCAGTACTTC. It specifies CASSLDPGMGSYEQYF.

The V and J genes are TRBV7-3 and TRBJ2-1, with 7 bases lining up with TRBD1. Germline V gene lookup returns CDR1 SGHTA and CDR2 FQGTGA. This CDR3 comprises 15 residues. Germline trimming cut 5 bases from V and 3 bases from J; bases unmatched to any gene: 7. CDR3 loop: CASSQGVTVYNEQFF. CDR3 coding DNA: TGTGCCAGCAGCCAGGGGGTAACCGTCTACAATGAGCAGTTCTTC.

This chain connects TRBV13 to TRBJ1-3; no clear D. Per germline, CDR1 PRHDT and CDR2 FYEKMQ (reference sequence). The length of the CDR3 is 15 residues. Trimming shortened V by 1 base and J by 9 bases, and 16 bases separated the two germline ends. The CDR3 region is CASSLVPDAGGTIYF. The CDR3, as DNA: TGTGCCAGCAGCTTAGTCCCGGACGCCGGTGGCACCATATATTTT.

The V and J genes are TRBV28 and TRBJ1-2, with D possibly being TRBD1 (5 bases). This CDR3 spans 14 amino acids. CDR1 MDHEN and CDR2 SYDVKM come from the germline V gene. V was cut by 6 bases and J by 14 bases, with 25 bases left in between. CDR3 DNA sequence: TGTGCCAGCAGCCTGGGAGACAGTTGGGTGGATAGAACCTTC. Its protein is CASSLGDSWVDRTF.

The V gene is TRBV2, the J gene TRBJ2-5, with unresolved D. Trimming left V 5 bases short and J 4 bases short, with 8 bases between. CDR1 and CDR2 (germline): SNHLY, FYNNEI. This CDR3 contains 12 residues. The chain's CDR3 is CASSSWGETQYF. The CDR3 DNA sequence: TGTGCCAGCAGTAGTTGGGGAGAGACCCAGTACTTC.

The chain employs TRBV20-1 and TRBJ2-3; D remains unclear. The CDR3 is made up of 11 amino acids. Trimming shortened V by 1 base and J by 7 bases, and 6 bases separated the two germline ends. Looked up from germline, CDR1 is DFQATT and CDR2 is SNEGSKA (reference sequence). The CDR3 spells CSARVLHTQYF. CDR3 nucleotide sequence: TGCAGTGCTAGAGTCTTACATACGCAGTATTTT.

The chain combines TRBV4-1 with TRBJ2-7, with TRBD2 matching over 7 bases. Germline V gives CDR1 MGHRA, CDR2 YSYEKL. Losses at the gene ends were 0 bases for V and 1 base for J; bases not matched to a gene: 21. The length of the CDR3 is 21 residues. DNA for the CDR3: TGCGCCAGCAGCCAAGATCATTGGTCTAGCGGAAGATTAGCCGATTCCTACGAGCAGTACTTC. This sequence encodes CASSQDHWSSGRLADSYEQYF.

V is TRBV6-5 and J is TRBJ2-7; D is possibly TRBD1 or TRBD2 (6 bases each). The V end lost 5 bases, the J end lost 6 bases, and 17 bases lay between the germline ends. CDR3 length: 14 amino acids. The V gene's germline CDR1 is MNHEY and CDR2 SVGAGI. CDR3 nucleotides: TGTGCCAGCAGTGAATCGGGGGCCGGGGTCGAGCAGTACTTC. It codes for CASSESGAGVEQYF.

This chain joins TRBV19 and TRBJ2-2; perhaps D is TRBD1 or TRBD2 (8 bases each). In germline, CDR1 is LNHDA, CDR2 SQIVND (reference sequence). The CDR3 covers 20 residues. V was clipped by 2 bases and J by 6 bases, with 28 bases between them. CDR3 protein: CASSIFGGTGLAPEAGELFF. CDR3 sequence (DNA): TGTGCCAGTAGTATATTTGGGGGGACAGGACTAGCTCCTGAAGCCGGGGAGCTGTTTTTT.

This clone was seen a handful of times. This chain links TRBV28 with TRBJ1-4, with D possibly matching TRBD1 (5 bases). The germline gives CDR1 MDHEN, CDR2 SYDVKM. V gave up 5 bases and J gave up 2 bases, with 12 bases separating them. CDR3 length equals 15 residues. CDR3 DNA sequence: TGTGCCAGCAGTCCCGCAGGGCTGACTAATGAAAAACTGTTTTTT. Residues: CASSPAGLTNEKLFF.

V usage is TRBV21-1 and J usage is TRBJ1-5. TRBV21-1 is a recognized pseudogene. CDR3 length equals 18 residues. CDR3 residues: CASSINVGEGDEDQPQHF. For the CDR3, the DNA is TGTGCCAGCAGCATAAATGTAGGGGAGGGGGACGAAGATCAGCCCCAGCATTTT.

The chain uses TRBV7-2 and TRBJ2-7; a weak D match, TRBD1 (5 bases). This CDR3 region has 14 residues. V lost 2 bases, J lost 7 bases, and 15 bases lay in between. The V gene's germline CDR1 is SGHTA and CDR2 FQGNSA. CDR3 DNA sequence: TGTGCCAGCAGCTTACGCCAGGGCAGGCAAGAGCAGTACTTC. Translating gives CASSLRQGRQEQYF.

The rearrangement joins TRBV4-1 to TRBJ1-1, with 10 bases aligning to TRBD1. The trim removed 2 bases at V and 4 bases at J, leaving 7 bases unmatched. The CDR3 runs 16 residues. Germline lookup yields CDR1 MGHRA and CDR2 YSYEKL. CDR3 bases: TGCGCCAGCAGCCAAAATGACAGGGGGCAGCGCACTGAAGCTTTCTTT. Protein: CASSQNDRGQRTEAFF.

CDR3 in DNA: TGTGCCAGCTCGCCCAATTTTCCAAGAGGGGAGGATGAGCAGTTCTTC. It codes for CASSPNFPRGEDEQFF. The rearrangement links TRBV18 to TRBJ2-1, with D perhaps TRBD2 (6 bases). V was clipped by 6 bases and J by 8 bases, with 23 bases between them. From germline, CDR1 is KGHSH and CDR2 LQKENI. CDR3 length equals 16 residues.

The chain links TRBV18 to TRBJ2-7; D might be TRBD1 (6 bases). The germline V gene has CDR1 KGHSH and CDR2 LQKENI. The CDR3 sequence is 14 residues long. V was trimmed by 2 bases and J by 3 bases, leaving 11 bases between them. The CDR3 spells CASSPSMDSYEQYF. In DNA form, the CDR3 reads TGTGCCAGCTCACCAAGTATGGACAGCTACGAGCAGTACTTC.

The gene calls are TRBV19 and TRBJ1-2, with D perhaps matching TRBD1 (6 bases). The V gene's germline CDR1 is LNHDA and CDR2 SQIVND (reference sequence). V lost 3 bases and J 4 bases, leaving 18 bases between the germline ends. The CDR3 length is 16 residues. The CDR3 bases are TGTGCCAGTAGTATTAATGCCGAAACAGGGCTCTATGGCTACACCTTC. Protein: CASSINAETGLYGYTF.